Listed below are T cell receptor beta chains from one sample, sequenced in a study of human T cells and chemical hapten exposure. TCRdb re-analysed the RACE reads in MiXCR, keeping a single row per CDR3 protein. The sample records 75,000 to 90,000 distinct CDR3 sequences, 6% to 9% being singletons. Sequenced here: whole blood, sampled in connection with sensitization to the hapten diphenylcyclopropenone (DPC). These receptors originate from a woman aged 25 to 39 with alopecia areata. Some clones in this sample may be carry-over from other donors' samples. Each CDR3 is given with its conserved first and last residue. The D gene is left open where the match is weak. Expanded clones are given a class, and other clones once, few, many or no size at all.

cdr3_nt cdr3_aa j_call v_call d_call clone_size
TGTGCCAGCATCAACACAGGGGCATACACTGAAGCTTTTTTT CASINTGAYTEAFF TRBJ1-1 TRBV7-8 TRBD1 -
TGCAGCCTGGGGACATGGGCGAATACGCAGTATTTT CSLGTWANTQYF TRBJ2-3 TRBV29-1 - -
TGCAGCGTTGAAAGCGGGGGAGGGAGCACAGATACGCAGTATTTT CSVESGGGSTDTQYF TRBJ2-3 TRBV29-1 TRBD2 many
TGTGCCAGCACCTCCCTGGCGGGACAGATTCCCTATGGCTACACCTTC CASTSLAGQIPYGYTF TRBJ1-2 TRBV6-5 TRBD1 -
TGTGCCAGCAGGGGACCGGGACACGGGGAAGCTTTCTTT CASRGPGHGEAFF TRBJ1-1 TRBV6-1 - -
TGCAGCGTGGCCGTTGGACGAGCTGAAGCTTTCTTT CSVAVGRAEAFF TRBJ1-1 TRBV29-1 - many
TGTGCCAGCAGTTTAGCGGGGCTGGGGGACACTGAAGCTTTCTTT CASSLAGLGDTEAFF TRBJ1-1 TRBV27 - few
TGTGCCAGCAGCTTCGCGACACAATACAATGAGCAGTTCTTC CASSFATQYNEQFF TRBJ2-1 TRBV7-2 - -
TGCAGCGTTGGACAGGGAAATAACTATGGCTACACCTTC CSVGQGNNYGYTF TRBJ1-2 TRBV29-1 TRBD1 -
TGTGCCAGCAGCCAAGCATTAGGGAACACCGGGGAGCTGTTTTTT CASSQALGNTGELFF TRBJ2-2 TRBV14 - many
TGTGCCAGCAGCGAATCCAGGGGGACTGAAGCTTTCTTT CASSESRGTEAFF TRBJ1-1 TRBV2 TRBD1 few
TGCGCCAGCAGCTTGGCCCCCGCAGATACGCAGTATTTT CASSLAPADTQYF TRBJ2-3 TRBV5-1 - many
TGCGCCAGCAGTCAATCCAAGTGGGGGGGGAATAATGAGCAGTTCTTC CASSQSKWGGNNEQFF TRBJ2-1 TRBV23-1 TRBD2 -
TGTGCCAGCAGTGGGTCGGGTTGGAACACCGGGGAGCTGTTTTTT CASSGSGWNTGELFF TRBJ2-2 TRBV6-1 - -
TGTGCCAGCACCCCCGGGGGGCCGGCTGAAGCTTTCTTT CASTPGGPAEAFF TRBJ1-1 TRBV6-6 - many
TGCAGTGCTAGAGTGTTAGCCTCTGGAAACACCATATATTTT CSARVLASGNTIYF TRBJ1-3 TRBV20-1 - -
TGCGCCAGCAGCTTGGATGGAGGGTACTACGAGCAGTACTTC CASSLDGGYYEQYF TRBJ2-7 TRBV5-1 - -
TGTGCCAGCAGCAGCAGAGCTCAGCCCCAGCATTTT CASSSRAQPQHF TRBJ1-5 TRBV5-6 - -
TGCAGCGTTGGCGGGACAGGGGGCTCCTACAATGAGCAGTTCTTC CSVGGTGGSYNEQFF TRBJ2-1 TRBV29-1 TRBD1 many
TGTGCCATCAGTGAGTCGGCGGGGTTCGACATTCAGTACTTC CAISESAGFDIQYF TRBJ2-4 TRBV10-3 - many
TGTGCCAGCAGTCAAGACCTAGCGGGCAGCACAGATACGCAGTATTTT CASSQDLAGSTDTQYF TRBJ2-3 TRBV12-3/TRBV12-4 TRBD2 many